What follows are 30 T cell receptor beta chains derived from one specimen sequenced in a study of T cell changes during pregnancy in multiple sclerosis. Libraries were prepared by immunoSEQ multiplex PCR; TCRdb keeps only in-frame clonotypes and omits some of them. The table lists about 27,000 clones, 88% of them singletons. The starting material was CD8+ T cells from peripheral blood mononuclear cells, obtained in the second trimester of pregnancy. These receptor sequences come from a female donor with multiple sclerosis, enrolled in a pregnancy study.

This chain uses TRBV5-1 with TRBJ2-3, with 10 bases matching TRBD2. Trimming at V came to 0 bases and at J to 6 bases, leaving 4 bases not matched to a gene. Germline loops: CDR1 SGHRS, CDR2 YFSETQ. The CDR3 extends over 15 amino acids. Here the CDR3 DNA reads TGCGCCAGCAGCTTGGGACTAGCGGGTGTGGATACGCAGTATTTT. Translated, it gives CASSLGLAGVDTQYF.

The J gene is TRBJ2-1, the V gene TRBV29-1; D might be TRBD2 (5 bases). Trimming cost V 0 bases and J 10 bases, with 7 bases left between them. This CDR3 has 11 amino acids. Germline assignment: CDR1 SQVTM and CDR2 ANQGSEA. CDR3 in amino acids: CSVEDPGEQFF. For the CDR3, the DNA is TGCAGCGTTGAAGACCCGGGGGAGCAGTTCTTC.

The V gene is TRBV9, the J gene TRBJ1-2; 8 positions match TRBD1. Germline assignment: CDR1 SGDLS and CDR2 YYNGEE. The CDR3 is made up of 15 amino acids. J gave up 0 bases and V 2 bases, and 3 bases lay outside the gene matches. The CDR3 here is CASSVGQGPNYGYTF. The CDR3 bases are TGTGCCAGCAGCGTCGGACAGGGACCTAACTATGGCTACACCTTC.

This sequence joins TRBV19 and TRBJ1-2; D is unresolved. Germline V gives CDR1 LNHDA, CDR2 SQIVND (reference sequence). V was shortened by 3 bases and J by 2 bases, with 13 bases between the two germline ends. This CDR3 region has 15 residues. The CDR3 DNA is TGTGCCAGTAGTATCTGGGGAGCGGAGAACTATGGCTACACCTTC. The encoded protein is CASSIWGAENYGYTF.

The CDR3 DNA follows: TGTGCCAGCAGTTTGGAGGCGGGGGCCTTCACAGATACGCAGTATTTT. Its translation is CASSLEAGAFTDTQYF. The rearrangement joins TRBV27 to TRBJ2-3; perhaps TRBD2 as D (7 bases). V gave up 3 bases and J gave up 2 bases, with 15 bases separating them. The CDR3 is 16 residues long. Germline V gene sequence: CDR1 MNHEY, CDR2 SMNVEV (reference sequence).

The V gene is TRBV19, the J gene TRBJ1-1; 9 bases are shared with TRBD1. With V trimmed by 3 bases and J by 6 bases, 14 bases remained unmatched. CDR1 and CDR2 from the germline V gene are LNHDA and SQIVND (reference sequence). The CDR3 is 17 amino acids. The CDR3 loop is CASSMSGIWTGVPEAFF. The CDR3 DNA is TGTGCCAGTAGTATGTCGGGGATATGGACAGGGGTACCTGAAGCTTTCTTT. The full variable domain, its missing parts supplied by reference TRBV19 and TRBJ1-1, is DGGITQSPKYLFRKEGQNVTLSCEQNLNHDAMYWYRQDPGQGLRLIYYSQIVNDFQKGDIAEGYSVSREKKESFPLTVTSAQKNPTAFYLCASSMSGIWTGVPEAFFGQGTRLTVV.

CDR3 nucleotides: TGTGCCAGCAGTGAACAGCGGGGGAGCACAGATACGCAGTATTTT. Translating it yields CASSEQRGSTDTQYF. The chain couples TRBV6-1 to TRBJ2-3, with 8 nucleotides matching TRBD2. The CDR3 totals 15 residues. The germline gives CDR1 MNHNS, CDR2 SASEGT. The V gene end was trimmed by 2 bases and the J gene end by 0 bases; junction bases not matched to a gene: 1.

CDR3 protein: CASSEGFRTNYGYTF. The CDR3 DNA follows: TGTGCCAGCAGTGAAGGCTTCAGAACTAACTATGGCTACACCTTC. The chain is built from TRBV2 and TRBJ1-2; no definite D call. The CDR3 runs 15 residues. V lost 1 base and J 0 bases, leaving 9 bases between the germline ends. Per the germline V gene, CDR1 is SNHLY and CDR2 is FYNNEI.

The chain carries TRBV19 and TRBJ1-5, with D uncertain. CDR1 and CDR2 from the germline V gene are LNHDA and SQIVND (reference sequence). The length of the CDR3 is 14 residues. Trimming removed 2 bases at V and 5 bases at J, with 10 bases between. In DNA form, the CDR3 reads TGTGCCAGTAGTATAATCCTTTCTTATCAGCCCCAGCATTTT. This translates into CASSIILSYQPQHF.

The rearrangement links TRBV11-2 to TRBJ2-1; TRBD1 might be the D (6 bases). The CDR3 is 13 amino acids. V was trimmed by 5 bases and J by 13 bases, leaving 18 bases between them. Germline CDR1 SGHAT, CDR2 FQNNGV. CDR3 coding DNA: TGTGCCAGCAGCCCAGGACAGATTAACCTTCAGTTCTTC. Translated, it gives CASSPGQINLQFF. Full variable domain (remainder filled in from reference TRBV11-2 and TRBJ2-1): EAGVAQSPRYKIIEKRQSVAFWCNPISGHATLYWYQQILGQGPKLLIQFQNNGVVDDSQLPKDRFSAERLKGVDSTLKIQPAKLEDSAVYLCASSPGQINLQFFGPGTRLTVL.

The CDR3 spells CASGWPGGTGELFF. CDR3 nucleotide sequence: TGTGCCAGCGGGTGGCCCGGAGGCACCGGGGAGCTGTTTTTT. The chain carries TRBV6-6 and TRBJ2-2, with a weak D call TRBD2 (5 bases). Germline loops: CDR1 MNHNY, CDR2 SVGAGI (reference sequence). V was pared by 8 bases and J by 4 bases, with 14 bases between. This CDR3 region has 14 residues.

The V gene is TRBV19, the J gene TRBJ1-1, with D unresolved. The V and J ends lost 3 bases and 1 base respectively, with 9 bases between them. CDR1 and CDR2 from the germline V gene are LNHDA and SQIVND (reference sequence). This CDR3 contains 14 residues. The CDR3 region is CASSILSGNTEAFF. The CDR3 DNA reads TGTGCCAGTAGTATCCTATCCGGGAACACTGAAGCTTTCTTT.

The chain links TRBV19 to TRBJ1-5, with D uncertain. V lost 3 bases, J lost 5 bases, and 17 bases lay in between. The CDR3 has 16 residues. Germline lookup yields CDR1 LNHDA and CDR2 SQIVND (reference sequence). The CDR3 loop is CASSMSSGRAYQPQHF. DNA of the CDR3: TGTGCCAGTAGTATGTCTAGTGGGCGGGCCTATCAGCCCCAGCATTTT.

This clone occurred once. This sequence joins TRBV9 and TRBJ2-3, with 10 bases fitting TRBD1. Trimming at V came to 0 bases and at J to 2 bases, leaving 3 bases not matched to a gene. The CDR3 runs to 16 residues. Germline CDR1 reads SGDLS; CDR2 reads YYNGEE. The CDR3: CASSVGTGGFTDTQYF. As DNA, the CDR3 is TGTGCCAGCAGCGTAGGGACAGGGGGTTTCACAGATACGCAGTATTTT. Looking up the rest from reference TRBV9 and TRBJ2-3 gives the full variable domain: DSGVTQTPKHLITATGQRVTLRCSPRSGDLSVYWYQQSLDQGLQFLIQYYNGEERAKGNILERFSAQQFPDLHSELNLSSLELGDSALYFCASSVGTGGFTDTQYFGPGTRLTVL.

The CDR3 DNA follows: TGCGCCAGCAGCCAGGGGGCGCGATCAATCTATGGCTACACCTTC. Protein sequence: CASSQGARSIYGYTF. This chain uses TRBV4-3 with TRBJ1-2; tentatively, D is TRBD1 (6 bases). V shed 3 bases and J shed 4 bases, with 15 bases lying between them. CDR1 is LGHNA, CDR2 YSLEER, per germline. CDR3 size: 15 residues.

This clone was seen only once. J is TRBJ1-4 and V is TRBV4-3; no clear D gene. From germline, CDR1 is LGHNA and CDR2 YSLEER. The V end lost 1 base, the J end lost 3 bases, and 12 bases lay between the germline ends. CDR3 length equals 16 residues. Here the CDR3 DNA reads TGCGCCAGCAGCCAAGTACTAATGAGAGCTAATGAAAAACTGTTTTTT. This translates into CASSQVLMRANEKLFF.

The CDR3 protein is CASSQDSGNYGYTF. Here the CDR3 DNA reads TGCGCCAGCAGCCAAGATTCGGGTAACTATGGCTACACCTTC. The chain links TRBV4-3 to TRBJ1-2, with D uncertain. Trimming removed 0 bases from V and 1 base from J, with 6 bases in between. CDR1 is LGHNA and CDR2 is YSLEER in the germline V gene. The CDR3 is made up of 14 amino acids.

As DNA, the CDR3 is TGTGCCAGCAGTGAAGGAGCGGGGAGCTCCTACGAGCAGTACTTC. It yields the protein CASSEGAGSSYEQYF. The genes are TRBV2 and TRBJ2-7; TRBD2 matches at 7 bases. J was trimmed by 0 bases and V by 1 base; bases with no gene match: 3. Germline V gene lookup returns CDR1 SNHLY and CDR2 FYNNEI. The CDR3 has 15 amino acids. Using reference TRBV2 and TRBJ2-7 for the parts outside the CDR3, the full variable domain is EPEVTQTPSHQVTQMGQEVILRCVPISNHLYFYWYRQILGQKVEFLVSFYNNEISEKSEIFDDQFSVERPDGSNFTLKIRSTKLEDSAMYFCASSEGAGSSYEQYFGPGTRLTVT.

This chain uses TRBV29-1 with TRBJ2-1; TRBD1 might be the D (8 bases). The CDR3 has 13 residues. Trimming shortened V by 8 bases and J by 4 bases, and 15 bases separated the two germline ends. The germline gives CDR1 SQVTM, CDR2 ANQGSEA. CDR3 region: CSTGQGGYNEQFF. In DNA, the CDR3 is TGCAGCACCGGACAGGGAGGGTACAATGAGCAGTTCTTC.

The CDR3 is CASILTGELFF. The DNA for the CDR3 is TGTGCCAGCATCCTCACCGGGGAGCTGTTTTTT. The genes are TRBV11-2 and TRBJ2-2, with D uncertain. Germline-derived CDR1 and CDR2 are SGHAT and FQNNGV. The CDR3 spans 11 residues. Trimming shortened V by 7 bases and J by 4 bases, and 4 bases separated the two germline ends.

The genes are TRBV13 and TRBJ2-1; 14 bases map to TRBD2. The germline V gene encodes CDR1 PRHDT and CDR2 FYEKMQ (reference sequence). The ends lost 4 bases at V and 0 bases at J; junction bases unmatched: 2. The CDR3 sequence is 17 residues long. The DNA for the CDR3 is TGTGCCAGCAGCTCCGGACTAGCGGGGGGCTCCTACAATGAGCAGTTCTTC. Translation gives CASSSGLAGGSYNEQFF.

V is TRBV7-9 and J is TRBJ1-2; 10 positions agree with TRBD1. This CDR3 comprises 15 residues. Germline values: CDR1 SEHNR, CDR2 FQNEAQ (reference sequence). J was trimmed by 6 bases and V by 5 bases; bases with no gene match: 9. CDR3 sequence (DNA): TGTGCCAGCAGCCCGGGACAGGGGATTTCTCATGGCTACACCTTC. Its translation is CASSPGQGISHGYTF. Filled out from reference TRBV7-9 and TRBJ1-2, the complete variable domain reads DTGVSQNPRHKITKRGQNVTFRCDPISEHNRLYWYRQTLGQGPEFLTYFQNEAQLEKSRLLSDRFSAERPKGSFSTLEIQRTEQGDSAMYLCASSPGQGISHGYTFGSGTRLTVV.

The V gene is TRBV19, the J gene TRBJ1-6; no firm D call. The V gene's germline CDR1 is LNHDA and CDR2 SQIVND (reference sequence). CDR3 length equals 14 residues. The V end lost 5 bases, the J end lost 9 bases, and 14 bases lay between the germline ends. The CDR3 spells CASSPRSRGSPLHF. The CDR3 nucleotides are TGTGCCAGTAGTCCGCGGAGTCGAGGTTCACCCCTCCACTTT.

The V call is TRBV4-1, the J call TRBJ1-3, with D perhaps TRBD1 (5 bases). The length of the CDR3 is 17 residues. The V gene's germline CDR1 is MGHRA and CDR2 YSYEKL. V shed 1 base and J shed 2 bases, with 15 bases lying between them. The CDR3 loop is CASSQAGWGSTGNTIYF. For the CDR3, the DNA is TGCGCCAGCAGCCAAGCTGGGTGGGGCTCGACTGGAAACACCATATATTTT.

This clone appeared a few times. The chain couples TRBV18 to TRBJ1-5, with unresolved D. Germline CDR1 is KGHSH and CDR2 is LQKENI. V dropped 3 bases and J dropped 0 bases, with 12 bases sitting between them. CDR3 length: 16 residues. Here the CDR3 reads CASSPGRLYSNQPQHF. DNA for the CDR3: TGTGCCAGCTCACCGGGGAGACTCTATAGCAATCAGCCCCAGCATTTT.

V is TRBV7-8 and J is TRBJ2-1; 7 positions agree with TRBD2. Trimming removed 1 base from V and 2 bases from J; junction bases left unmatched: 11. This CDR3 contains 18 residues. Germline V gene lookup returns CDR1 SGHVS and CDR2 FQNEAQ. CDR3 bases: TGTGCCAGCAGCTTAGTAGACCTTCGGGGGGTCCCCTACAATGAGCAGTTCTTC. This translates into CASSLVDLRGVPYNEQFF.

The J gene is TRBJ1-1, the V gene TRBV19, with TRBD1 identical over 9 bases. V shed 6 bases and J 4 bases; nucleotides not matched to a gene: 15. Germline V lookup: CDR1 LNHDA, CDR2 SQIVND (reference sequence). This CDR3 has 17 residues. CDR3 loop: CASSPDRGIVTFTEAFF. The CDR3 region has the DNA TGTGCCAGTAGCCCCGACAGGGGGATAGTCACGTTCACTGAAGCTTTCTTT.

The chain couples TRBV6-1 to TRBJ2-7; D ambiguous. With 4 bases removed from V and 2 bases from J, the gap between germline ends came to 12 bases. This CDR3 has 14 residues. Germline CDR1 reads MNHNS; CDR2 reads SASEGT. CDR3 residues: CASSVIDTTYEQYF. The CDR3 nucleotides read TGTGCCAGCAGTGTGATCGACACGACCTACGAGCAGTACTTC.

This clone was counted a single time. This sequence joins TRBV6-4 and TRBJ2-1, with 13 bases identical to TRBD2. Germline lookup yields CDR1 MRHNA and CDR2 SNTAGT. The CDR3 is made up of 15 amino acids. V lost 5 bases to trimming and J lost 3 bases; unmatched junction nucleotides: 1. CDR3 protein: CASSTSGGDYNEQFF. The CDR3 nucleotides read TGTGCCAGCAGTACTAGCGGGGGGGACTACAATGAGCAGTTCTTC.

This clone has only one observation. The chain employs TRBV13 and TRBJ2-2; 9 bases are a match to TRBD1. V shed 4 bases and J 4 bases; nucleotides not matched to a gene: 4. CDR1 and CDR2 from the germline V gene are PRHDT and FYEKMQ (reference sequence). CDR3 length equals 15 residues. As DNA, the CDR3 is TGTGCCAGCAGCTCTTCGACAGGGGGCACCGGGGAGCTGTTTTTT. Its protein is CASSSSTGGTGELFF.